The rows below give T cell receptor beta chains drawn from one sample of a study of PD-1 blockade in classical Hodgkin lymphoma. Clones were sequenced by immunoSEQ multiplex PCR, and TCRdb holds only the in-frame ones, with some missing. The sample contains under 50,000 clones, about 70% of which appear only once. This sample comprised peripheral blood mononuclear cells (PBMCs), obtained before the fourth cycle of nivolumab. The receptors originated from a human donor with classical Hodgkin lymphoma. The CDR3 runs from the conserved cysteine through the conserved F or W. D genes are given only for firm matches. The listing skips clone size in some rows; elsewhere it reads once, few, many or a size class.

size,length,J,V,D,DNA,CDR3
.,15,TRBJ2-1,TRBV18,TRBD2,TGTGCCAGCTCACCACAGCGGGGGGGCCGAAATGAGCAGTTCTTC,CASSPQRGGRNEQFF
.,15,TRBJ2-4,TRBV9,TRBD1,TGTGCCAGCAGCGTAGATGGGACAGGGGGCAACATTCAGTACTTC,CASSVDGTGGNIQYF
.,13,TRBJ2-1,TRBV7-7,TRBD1,TGTGCCAGCAGCCCGGACAGGAACAATGAGCAGTTCTTC,CASSPDRNNEQFF
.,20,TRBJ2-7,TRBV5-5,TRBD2,TGTGCCAGCAGCTTGACAGGGATCCGTCCTGGAGCGGGGGGCTCCTACGAGCAGTACTTC,CASSLTGIRPGAGGSYEQYF
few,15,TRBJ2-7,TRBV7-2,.,TGTGCCAGCAGCTTAGGGGCAGGGAAAAGTTACGAGCAGTACTTC,CASSLGAGKSYEQYF
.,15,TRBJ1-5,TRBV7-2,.,TGTGCCAGCAGCACCAGAGGACAGCTCAATCAGCCCCAGCATTTT,CASSTRGQLNQPQHF
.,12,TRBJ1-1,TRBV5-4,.,TGTGCCAGCAGCTTAGACGGCTCTGAAGCTTTCTTT,CASSLDGSEAFF
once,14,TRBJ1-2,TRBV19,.,TGTGCCAGTACCCCGGGGGACCCCAACTATGGCTACACCTTC,CASTPGDPNYGYTF
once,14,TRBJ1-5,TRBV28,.,TGTGCCAGCAGGAGGGGCGGAGGGGATCAGCCCCAGCATTTT,CASRRGGGDQPQHF
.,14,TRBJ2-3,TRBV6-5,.,TGTGCCAGCAGGGGGTCATCCTCGGGGGATACGCAGTATTTT,CASRGSSSGDTQYF
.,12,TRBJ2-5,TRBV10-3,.,TGTGCCATCAGTGAGGGGTGGGAGACCCAGTACTTC,CAISEGWETQYF
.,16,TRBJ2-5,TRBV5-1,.,TGCGCCAGCAGCCTCGGACGGGGGGACAACCAAGAGACCCAGTACTTC,CASSLGRGDNQETQYF
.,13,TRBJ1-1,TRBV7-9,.,TGTGCCAGCAGCGTCGACAGAAACACTGAAGCTTTCTTT,CASSVDRNTEAFF
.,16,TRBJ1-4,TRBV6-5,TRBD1,TGTGCCAGCAGTTACTCCGCAGGGGGGGTTAGTGAAAAACTGTTTTTT,CASSYSAGGVSEKLFF
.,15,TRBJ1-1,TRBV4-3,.,TGCGCCAGCAGCCTTTGGACGGCATCGAACACTGAAGCTTTCTTT,CASSLWTASNTEAFF
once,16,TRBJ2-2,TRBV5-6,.,TGTGCCAGCAGCTTCCCAACTAGGGGGAACACCGGGGAGCTGTTTTTT,CASSFPTRGNTGELFF